A single sample is the source of the 10 T cell receptor beta chains below, sequenced in a study of blood T cell repertoires in COVID-19 (dated by TCRdb to 2020 to 2022). The library relied on the immunoSEQ multiplex PCR assay. The immuneACCESS repertoire file appears here via TCRdb, limited to in-frame rearrangements. These files lack a portion of the clones; in checked studies, under half of the deficit traces to unresolved V genes, and the cause of the others is not known. Present in this sample are roughly 300,000 clones, 80% to 95% of which were seen just once. The ten largest clonotypes hold 1.1% of the sample. Sequenced: PBMCs or T cells enriched from blood (not recorded which). These receptors all come from a woman younger than 45 who had recovered from COVID-19.

V and J are TRBV19 and TRBJ2-1; 13 nucleotides align to TRBD2. V shed 5 bases, J shed 8 bases, and the junction held 6 bases outside the gene matches. From germline, CDR1 is LNHDA and CDR2 SQIVND (reference sequence). This CDR3 has 15 residues. CDR3 sequence (DNA): TGTGCCAGTAGTCCTTGGACTAGCGGGAGCTATGAGCAGTTCTTC. Translated: CASSPWTSGSYEQFF.

This clone has a single count. This chain links TRBV27 with TRBJ1-1; no clear D. This CDR3 contains 11 residues. Germline V gene lookup returns CDR1 MNHEY and CDR2 SMNVEV (reference sequence). Deletions cut 6 bases from V and 8 bases from J, with 10 bases between. This chain's CDR3 is CASSSYWEAFF. The CDR3 nucleotides are TGTGCCAGCAGCAGTTATTGGGAAGCTTTCTTT.

The V and J genes are TRBV5-1 and TRBJ2-5, with TRBD2 identical over 10 bases. CDR3 length equals 16 residues. CDR1 and CDR2 from the germline V gene are SGHRS and YFSETQ. Losses at the gene ends were 0 bases for V and 6 bases for J; bases not matched to a gene: 8. CDR3 nucleotide sequence: TGCGCCAGCAGCTTGGCGTCTAGCGGGAGTATGCAGACCCAGTACTTC. Translating it yields CASSLASSGSMQTQYF.

This clone was counted once. The chain links TRBV7-8 to TRBJ2-3; unclear D gene. V dropped 1 base and J dropped 8 bases, with 13 bases sitting between them. The germline CDR1 and CDR2 sequences are SGHVS and FQNEAQ. The CDR3 has 14 residues. CDR3 region: CASSLGLQVPTQYF. In nucleotides, the CDR3 is TGTGCCAGCAGCTTAGGGTTGCAGGTTCCTACGCAGTATTTT.

The rearrangement joins TRBV7-9 to TRBJ2-7; the match to TRBD1 covers 10 bases. The ends lost 5 bases at V and 4 bases at J; junction bases unmatched: 11. The CDR3 extends over 16 amino acids. Germline V gene sequence: CDR1 SEHNR, CDR2 FQNEAQ (reference sequence). The CDR3 sequence is CASSAAGTGVVYEQYF. As DNA, the CDR3 is TGTGCCAGCAGCGCCGCCGGGACAGGGGTCGTTTACGAGCAGTACTTC.

The chain uses TRBV28 and TRBJ2-7; 11 bases are shared with TRBD2. In germline, CDR1 is MDHEN, CDR2 SYDVKM. With 5 bases clipped from V and 3 bases from J, the junction kept 3 bases outside the gene matches. This CDR3 spans 14 amino acids. CDR3 coding DNA: TGTGCCAGCAGTGGACTAGCGGGCCTCTACGAGCAGTACTTC. Its translation: CASSGLAGLYEQYF.

V is TRBV28 and J is TRBJ1-2; D call uncertain. V was trimmed by 6 bases and J by 6 bases, leaving 20 bases between them. The germline V gene encodes CDR1 MDHEN and CDR2 SYDVKM. This CDR3 has 15 residues. CDR3 DNA sequence: TGTGCCAGCAGCCAAGAACGGGTCGCGAATGATGGCTACACCTTC. Protein: CASSQERVANDGYTF.

This rearrangement joins TRBV27 to TRBJ2-2; unclear D gene. There are 12 residues in the CDR3. CDR1 and CDR2 from the germline V gene are MNHEY and SMNVEV (reference sequence). Trimming took off 4 bases at V and 7 bases at J, with 7 bases between the two ends. CDR3 DNA sequence: TGTGCCAGCAGTTCTCTGTACGGGGAGCTGTTTTTT. It codes for CASSSLYGELFF.

The genes are TRBV7-3 and TRBJ2-1; D possibly corresponds to TRBD2 (6 bases). Per germline, CDR1 SGHTA and CDR2 FQGTGA. The CDR3 consists of 16 residues. V lost 5 bases and J 7 bases, leaving 21 bases between the germline ends. CDR3 residues: CASSVIAATLGNEQFF. The CDR3 nucleotides read TGTGCCAGCAGCGTAATAGCGGCCACCCTGGGGAATGAGCAGTTCTTC.

This clone occurred once. The gene calls are TRBV15 and TRBJ1-1; 8 bases are shared with TRBD1. CDR3 length equals 15 residues. Germline lookup yields CDR1 LNHNV and CDR2 YYDKDF (reference sequence). The ends lost 3 bases at V and 2 bases at J; junction bases unmatched: 5. The CDR3 coding sequence is TGTGCCACCAGCAGGGGACAGGAATCAAACACTGAAGCTTTCTTT. Translated, it gives CATSRGQESNTEAFF.